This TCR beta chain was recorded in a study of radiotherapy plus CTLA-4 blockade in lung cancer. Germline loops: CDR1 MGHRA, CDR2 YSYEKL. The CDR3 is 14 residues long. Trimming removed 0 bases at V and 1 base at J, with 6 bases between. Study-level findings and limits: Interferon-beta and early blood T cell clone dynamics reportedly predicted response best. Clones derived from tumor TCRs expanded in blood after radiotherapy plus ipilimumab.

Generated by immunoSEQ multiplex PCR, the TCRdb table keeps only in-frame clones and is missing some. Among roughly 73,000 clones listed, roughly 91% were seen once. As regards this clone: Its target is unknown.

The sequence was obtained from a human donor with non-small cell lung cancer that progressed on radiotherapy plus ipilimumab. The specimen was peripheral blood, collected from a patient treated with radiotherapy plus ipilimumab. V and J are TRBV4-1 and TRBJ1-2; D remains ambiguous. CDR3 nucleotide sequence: TGCGCCAGCAGCCAAGATGGCTATAACTATGGCTACACCTTC. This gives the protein CASSQDGYNYGYTF.